A single T cell receptor beta chain is shown here with its context. Antigen: not known. The sample comes from a study of vaccination effects on CD4 cells after COVID-19. Profiled with immunoSEQ multiplex PCR; TCRdb holds only in-frame clones, not every one. Seen here are 60,000 to 85,000 clones, around 70% observed once, and the top ten hold about 1.4%. The ViraFEST assay expanded antigen-specific CD4+ T cells with viral peptide pools before sequencing. With about 9 days of culture completed, CD4+ T cells were isolated. BNT162b2 vaccine or mRNA-1273 vaccine was given to participants in two doses. General study results and limits: Infection- and vaccine-induced clones contracted markedly late after vaccination.

Sequenced material: CD4+ T cells from PBMCs cultured with HCoV-229E spike peptides, taken after COVID-19 vaccination. The TCR comes from a human donor who received a COVID-19 vaccine.

The CDR3 nucleotides read TGCGCCAGCAGCTTGGGACAGTCTGGAAACACCATATATTTT. Its translation is CASSLGQSGNTIYF. The V and J genes are TRBV5-1 and TRBJ1-3, with D maybe TRBD1 (5 bases). CDR1 and CDR2 from the germline V gene are SGHRS and YFSETQ. Trimming removed 0 bases at V and 1 base at J, with 5 bases between. The CDR3 has 14 amino acids. The whole variable domain, filled in from reference TRBV5-1 and TRBJ1-3, reads KAGVTQTPRYLIKTRGQQVTLSCSPISGHRSVSWYQQTPGQGLQFLFEYFSETQRNKGNFPGRFSGRQFSNSRSEMNVSTLELGDSALYLCASSLGQSGNTIYFGEGSWLTVV.